This passage covers 32 T cell receptor beta chains from one sample sequenced in a study of CD8 T cells in ankylosing spondylitis. Using its own MiXCR run on the 5' RACE reads, TCRdb lists one record per CDR3 protein. Of tens of thousands of distinct CDR3 sequences in the sample, about 3% are singletons; the top ten hold around 2.8%. The sample consisted of blood, either unsorted or a sorted T cell fraction (not recorded which). All receptors derive from a male donor with ankylosing spondylitis or in good health (not recorded which).

In its sample, this clonotype was seen a few times. The chain links TRBV9 to TRBJ2-5, with 11 bases identical to TRBD1. This CDR3 has 18 amino acids. V lost 4 bases to trimming and J lost 4 bases; unmatched junction nucleotides: 15. Germline CDR1 reads SGDLS; CDR2 reads YYNGEE. CDR3 residues: CASSSQRTGGTLPETQYF. CDR3 nucleotides: TGTGCCAGCAGCTCACAACGGACAGGGGGCACCCTCCCAGAGACCCAGTACTTC.

This clonotype was picked up many times. V is TRBV9 and J is TRBJ2-3; D gene unclear. Germline CDR1 is SGDLS and CDR2 is YYNGEE. Deletions cut 0 bases from V and 1 base from J, with 9 bases between. The CDR3 consists of 15 residues. For the CDR3, the DNA is TGTGCCAGCAGCGTAGAAGTACTGGGCACAGATACGCAGTATTTT. It codes for CASSVEVLGTDTQYF.

This clonotype was counted at least ten times. The J gene is TRBJ2-5, the V gene TRBV9, with D possibly being TRBD2 (6 bases). The germline CDR1 and CDR2 sequences are SGDLS and YYNGEE. The CDR3 has 16 residues. Trimming removed 3 bases at V and 2 bases at J, with 17 bases between. The DNA of the CDR3 is TGTGCCAGCAGCGCACACCCTGGGACTTTTCAAGAGACCCAGTACTTC. This encodes CASSAHPGTFQETQYF.

In its sample, this clonotype was seen many times. V gene TRBV9 combines with J gene TRBJ1-1, with D possibly matching TRBD1 (5 bases). The germline gives CDR1 SGDLS, CDR2 YYNGEE. V shed 0 bases and J shed 1 base, with 10 bases lying between them. This CDR3 comprises 15 residues. The CDR3 sequence is CASSVGGNWNTEAFF. DNA for the CDR3: TGTGCCAGCAGCGTAGGGGGCAACTGGAACACTGAAGCTTTCTTT.

This clonotype was counted ten times or more. The chain carries TRBV9 and TRBJ2-3; TRBD1 or TRBD2 may be the D gene (6 bases each). CDR3 size: 18 residues. The ends were cut back, 0 bases at V and 0 bases at J, with 17 bases in the middle. Looked up from germline, CDR1 is SGDLS and CDR2 is YYNGEE. The CDR3 DNA follows: TGTGCCAGCAGCGTAGCGTCCCAAGGGGGGCGCAGCACAGATACGCAGTATTTT. Translation gives CASSVASQGGRSTDTQYF.

This clonotype was found many times. The chain recombines TRBV9 with TRBJ2-3, with a weak D call TRBD1 (5 bases). Germline CDR1 reads SGDLS; CDR2 reads YYNGEE. The CDR3 spans 17 residues. The V gene lost 0 bases and the J gene lost 2 bases, with 16 bases spanning the gap. CDR3: CASSVGTGDFFTDTQYF. The CDR3 bases are TGTGCCAGCAGCGTAGGTACAGGCGACTTCTTCACAGATACGCAGTATTTT. Using reference TRBV9 and TRBJ2-3 for the parts outside the CDR3, the full variable domain is DSGVTQTPKHLITATGQRVTLRCSPRSGDLSVYWYQQSLDQGLQFLIQYYNGEERAKGNILERFSAQQFPDLHSELNLSSLELGDSALYFCASSVGTGDFFTDTQYFGPGTRLTVL.

This clonotype was found many times. The V call is TRBV9, the J call TRBJ1-6; D unresolved. In germline, CDR1 is SGDLS, CDR2 YYNGEE. This CDR3 region has 15 residues. With 0 bases removed from V and 5 bases from J, the gap between germline ends came to 9 bases. DNA for the CDR3: TGTGCCAGCAGCGTAGGCAACGTAGATAATTCACCCCTCCACTTT. The encoded protein is CASSVGNVDNSPLHF.

This clonotype was counted at least ten times. This chain connects TRBV9 to TRBJ1-1, with D perhaps matching TRBD1 (6 bases). Trimming pared 0 bases from V and 6 bases from J, leaving 18 bases between. The CDR3 contains 16 residues. The germline gives CDR1 SGDLS, CDR2 YYNGEE. The chain's CDR3 is CASSVGGPGELAEAFF. In DNA, the CDR3 is TGTGCCAGCAGCGTAGGAGGTCCAGGGGAGTTGGCTGAAGCTTTCTTT.

This clonotype was recorded at least ten times. DNA for the CDR3: TGTGCCAGCAGCCCGCGGGACCAATACAATGAGCAGTTCTTC. Translating gives CASSPRDQYNEQFF. This chain links TRBV9 with TRBJ2-1, with a tentative D call TRBD2 (6 bases). Trimming took off 4 bases at V and 4 bases at J, with 12 bases between the two ends. The CDR3 contains 14 residues. The germline CDR1 and CDR2 sequences are SGDLS and YYNGEE.

Concerning this clonotype itself: A much larger clone is a single base away; this may be a read error. V gene TRBV9 combines with J gene TRBJ2-3, with 8 bases identical to TRBD2. This CDR3 region has 15 residues. The V and J ends lost 4 bases and 5 bases, in that order; junction bases with no gene match: 9. The germline V gene encodes CDR1 SGDLS and CDR2 YYNGEE. The CDR3 loop is CASSTRGGPLDTQYF. DNA for the CDR3: TGTGCCAGCAGCACCCGGGGGGGCCCGTTAGATACGCAGTATTTT.

Many counts were recorded for this clonotype. The chain has TRBV9 and TRBJ1-6, with D possibly TRBD1 on 5 matching bases. Germline assignment: CDR1 SGDLS and CDR2 YYNGEE. V shed 3 bases and J shed 3 bases, with 10 bases lying between them. This CDR3 comprises 15 residues. CDR3 nucleotide sequence: TGTGCCAGCAGCGCATTAGACAGCTATAATTCACCCCTCCACTTT. Residues: CASSALDSYNSPLHF.

In its sample, this clonotype was seen many times. This chain links TRBV9 with TRBJ1-4; perhaps TRBD1 as D (6 bases). Germline CDR1 and CDR2: SGDLS and YYNGEE. This CDR3 contains 15 residues. V gave up 5 bases and J gave up 3 bases, with 14 bases separating them. The CDR3 nucleotides read TGTGCCAGCAGTACTGGACCAGGGGCTAATGAAAAACTGTTTTTT. Protein sequence: CASSTGPGANEKLFF.

This clonotype occurred many times. V usage is TRBV9 and J usage is TRBJ2-1, with TRBD2 identical over 15 bases. CDR3 length: 19 amino acids. Looked up from germline, CDR1 is SGDLS and CDR2 is YYNGEE. The V segment lost 3 bases and the J segment 2 bases; nucleotides outside the gene matches: 9. In DNA, the CDR3 is TGTGCCAGCAGCGCGACAGGGACTAGCGGGAGGACCCCCTACAATGAGCAGTTCTTC. This codes for CASSATGTSGRTPYNEQFF.

Ten or more counts support this clonotype. CDR3 region: CASSGRGGNTEKLFF. CDR3 DNA: TGTGCCAGCAGCGGGAGGGGAGGAAATACTGAAAAACTGTTTTTT. V and J are TRBV9 and TRBJ1-4; D perhaps matches TRBD1 (5 bases). The V gene's germline CDR1 is SGDLS and CDR2 YYNGEE. V was cut by 3 bases and J by 7 bases, with 16 bases left in between. CDR3 length equals 15 residues. Drawing the rest from reference TRBV9 and TRBJ1-4, the complete variable domain is DSGVTQTPKHLITATGQRVTLRCSPRSGDLSVYWYQQSLDQGLQFLIQYYNGEERAKGNILERFSAQQFPDLHSELNLSSLELGDSALYFCASSGRGGNTEKLFFGSGTQLSVL.

This clonotype has only a few counts. This rearrangement joins TRBV9 to TRBJ2-1; 8 positions agree with TRBD1. CDR1 is SGDLS and CDR2 is YYNGEE in the germline V gene. The CDR3 length is 15 residues. The junction had 9 bases not matched to a gene; V was cut back by 5 bases and J by 5 bases. CDR3 nucleotide sequence: TGTGCCAGCAGTATACGTCAGGGGGCTGACAATGAGCAGTTCTTC. The encoded protein is CASSIRQGADNEQFF.

This clonotype was recorded a few times. The chain joins TRBV9 to TRBJ2-5, with 7 bases that match TRBD1. V was pared by 4 bases and J by 4 bases, with 7 bases of the junction left unmatched. CDR1 is SGDLS and CDR2 is YYNGEE in the germline V gene. The CDR3 sequence is 14 residues long. CDR3 protein: CASSLTGSTETQYF. CDR3 sequence (DNA): TGTGCCAGCAGCCTGACAGGGAGTACAGAGACCCAGTACTTC.

This clonotype was observed at least ten times. The genes are TRBV9 and TRBJ1-6, with a tentative D call TRBD1 (5 bases). The V gene's germline CDR1 is SGDLS and CDR2 YYNGEE. V was shortened by 3 bases and J by 4 bases, with 14 bases between the two germline ends. The CDR3 is 16 amino acids. The CDR3 loop reads CASSGADKGYNSPLHF. CDR3 bases: TGTGCCAGCAGCGGGGCTGACAAGGGGTATAATTCACCCCTCCACTTT. Combining the CDR3 with reference TRBV9 and TRBJ1-6 gives the whole variable domain DSGVTQTPKHLITATGQRVTLRCSPRSGDLSVYWYQQSLDQGLQFLIQYYNGEERAKGNILERFSAQQFPDLHSELNLSSLELGDSALYFCASSGADKGYNSPLHFGNGTRLTVT.

This clonotype was detected ten times or more. The chain uses TRBV9 and TRBJ2-5; the match to TRBD2 covers 11 bases. Germline CDR1 reads SGDLS; CDR2 reads YYNGEE. The CDR3 totals 16 residues. After removal of 0 bases from V and 4 bases from J, the junction contained 5 bases not matched to a gene. CDR3 sequence (DNA): TGTGCCAGCAGCGTAGAAGCAGGACTAGCGGGAGAGACCCAGTACTTC. This translates into CASSVEAGLAGETQYF.

This clonotype was counted ten times or more. The chain joins TRBV9 to TRBJ2-1; TRBD1 is a possible D gene (7 bases). CDR1 is SGDLS, CDR2 YYNGEE, per germline. There are 16 residues in the CDR3. V lost 6 bases and J lost 7, with 23 bases in between. CDR3 nucleotides: TGTGCCAGCACCCCACGGGAGCGTTCAGGGGGGAATGAGCAGTTCTTC. Its translation: CASTPRERSGGNEQFF.

The table lists this clonotype with many counts. The V call is TRBV9, the J call TRBJ2-2; 10 bases map to TRBD2. CDR3 length: 15 amino acids. From germline, CDR1 is SGDLS and CDR2 YYNGEE. The ends lost 5 bases at V and 4 bases at J; junction bases unmatched: 5. CDR3 protein: CASRGGLAFTGELFF. DNA for the CDR3: TGTGCCAGCAGAGGGGGACTAGCGTTCACCGGGGAGCTGTTTTTT.

This clonotype was detected ten times or more. The chain is built from TRBV30 and TRBJ2-7; D possibly matches TRBD1 or TRBD2 (5 bases each). Trimming removed 0 bases from V and 0 bases from J, with 15 bases in between. The CDR3 covers 16 residues. Germline V CDR1 and CDR2: GTSNPN, SVGIG (reference sequence). The CDR3 reads CAWSVDLDTSSYEQYV. The CDR3 coding sequence is TGTGCCTGGAGTGTGGACTTGGACACAAGCTCCTACGAGCAGTACGTC.

There are many counts of this clonotype. The genes are TRBV9 and TRBJ2-3, with D possibly being TRBD1 or TRBD2 (6 bases each). This CDR3 contains 18 residues. CDR1 is SGDLS, CDR2 YYNGEE, per germline. V dropped 0 bases and J dropped 4 bases, with 21 bases sitting between them. In DNA, the CDR3 is TGTGCCAGCAGCGTAGCTACGGGGGACAAATACGCGTCAGATACGCAGTATTTT. Translation: CASSVATGDKYASDTQYF. Variable domain in full (rest from reference TRBV9 and TRBJ2-3): DSGVTQTPKHLITATGQRVTLRCSPRSGDLSVYWYQQSLDQGLQFLIQYYNGEERAKGNILERFSAQQFPDLHSELNLSSLELGDSALYFCASSVATGDKYASDTQYFGPGTRLTVL.

This clonotype was recorded at least ten times. The rearrangement uses TRBV9 and TRBJ1-6; D is uncertain. The CDR3 is 14 residues long. The germline V and J ends were trimmed by 0 bases and 9 bases, with 10 bases remaining between them. Germline CDR1 is SGDLS and CDR2 is YYNGEE. CDR3 coding DNA: TGTGCCAGCAGCGTAGGCAGAGGGAGTTCACCCCTCCACTTT. This encodes CASSVGRGSSPLHF.

This clonotype was observed at least ten times. The chain is built from TRBV9 and TRBJ2-3, with D perhaps TRBD1 or TRBD2 (5 bases each). Germline V lookup: CDR1 SGDLS, CDR2 YYNGEE. The CDR3 runs 17 residues. V was pared by 0 bases and J by 0 bases, with 14 bases between. CDR3 amino acids: CASSVGDDVSSTDTQYF. The CDR3 DNA sequence: TGTGCCAGCAGCGTAGGGGACGATGTCTCTAGCACAGATACGCAGTATTTT.

This clonotype was seen ten or more times. The chain employs TRBV9 and TRBJ2-1, with D uncertain. CDR1 SGDLS and CDR2 YYNGEE come from the germline V gene. This CDR3 is 14 amino acids long. V shed 0 bases and J shed 5 bases, with 9 bases lying between them. The CDR3 region is CASSVEFRNNEQFF. The CDR3, as DNA: TGTGCCAGCAGCGTAGAATTTCGAAACAATGAGCAGTTCTTC.

This clonotype was counted many times. The V gene is TRBV9, the J gene TRBJ2-1; 12 positions agree with TRBD2. The germline V gene has CDR1 SGDLS and CDR2 YYNGEE. The CDR3 covers 14 residues. The trim removed 3 bases at V and 6 bases at J, leaving 1 base unmatched. The chain's CDR3 is CASSASGGANEQFF. CDR3 DNA sequence: TGTGCCAGCAGCGCTAGCGGGGGGGCCAATGAGCAGTTCTTC.

This clonotype is medium-sized. The chain has TRBV27 and TRBJ2-5; TRBD2 matches 9 bases. Germline trimming cut 3 bases from V and 4 bases from J; bases unmatched to any gene: 12. Looked up from germline, CDR1 is MNHEY and CDR2 is SMNVEV (reference sequence). The CDR3 sequence is 17 residues long. The CDR3 DNA reads as TGTGCCAGCAGTTTCGAATGGCTAGCGGGATTGGGAGAGACCCAGTACTTC. This encodes CASSFEWLAGLGETQYF.

In its sample, this clonotype was seen many times. CDR3 coding DNA: TGTGCCAGCAGCCTAACAGGGAAGAACACCGGGGAGCTGTTTTTT. This sequence encodes CASSLTGKNTGELFF. J is TRBJ2-2 and V is TRBV9; TRBD1 might be the D (6 bases). This CDR3 region has 15 residues. The germline CDR1 and CDR2 sequences are SGDLS and YYNGEE. Between the trimmed V and J ends, which lost 4 bases and 1 base, there was a span of 11 bases.

This clonotype was picked up many times. V gene TRBV9 combines with J gene TRBJ2-2; 9 positions agree with TRBD2. With 2 bases clipped from V and 2 bases from J, the junction kept 7 bases outside the gene matches. The germline V gene has CDR1 SGDLS and CDR2 YYNGEE. The CDR3 extends over 17 amino acids. This CDR3 is CASSVGASGVNTGELFF. For the CDR3, the DNA is TGTGCCAGCAGCGTCGGTGCTAGCGGGGTTAACACCGGGGAGCTGTTTTTT.

This clonotype was picked up many times. This sequence joins TRBV9 and TRBJ2-5, with 14 bases matching TRBD2. The CDR3 is 16 amino acids. The germline V gene encodes CDR1 SGDLS and CDR2 YYNGEE. V dropped 0 bases and J dropped 9; count of bases not matched to a gene: 7. The CDR3 bases are TGTGCCAGCAGCGTAGCTACGGGACTAGCGGGGGCCCCCCAGTACTTC. Protein sequence: CASSVATGLAGAPQYF.

This clonotype occurred a few times. The chain uses TRBV9 and TRBJ2-3; 14 positions match TRBD2. The CDR3 totals 15 residues. V lost 3 bases and J lost 4; bases outside the gene matches: 1. The germline gives CDR1 SGDLS, CDR2 YYNGEE. The chain's CDR3 is CASSGGLAGADTQYF. CDR3 DNA: TGTGCCAGCAGCGGGGGACTAGCGGGGGCAGATACGCAGTATTTT.

This clonotype was counted ten times or more. The chain employs TRBV9 and TRBJ2-3; D not resolved. V dropped 1 base and J dropped 4 bases, with 4 bases sitting between them. Germline V gives CDR1 SGDLS, CDR2 YYNGEE. The CDR3 is 12 residues long. The CDR3: CASSVTSDTQYF. The CDR3 DNA reads TGTGCCAGCAGCGTAACTTCAGATACGCAGTATTTT. The whole variable domain, remainder taken from reference TRBV9 and TRBJ2-3, is DSGVTQTPKHLITATGQRVTLRCSPRSGDLSVYWYQQSLDQGLQFLIQYYNGEERAKGNILERFSAQQFPDLHSELNLSSLELGDSALYFCASSVTSDTQYFGPGTRLTVL.